The present TCR beta chain was sequenced within a study of response to subunit inactivated influenza vaccine. Germline V gene lookup returns CDR1 SGHDT and CDR2 YYEEEE. The CDR3 loop spans 15 amino acids. V lost 4 bases and J lost 0, with 10 bases in between. Overall study findings and caveats: Authors proposed each seasonal influenza vaccination draws in few new T cells.

A word on this clonotype: What it binds is unknown.

Each CDR3 protein is one row after TCRdb ran MiXCR on the RT-PCR reads. Of some 800,000 distinct CDR3 sequences listed, 21% are singletons. The chain uses TRBV5-6 and TRBJ2-2; no clear D gene. This TCR was recovered from a man aged 45-65 years who received an inactivated influenza vaccine. The sequencing used PBMCs from blood, collected roughly 5 days after vaccination. The CDR3 protein is CASSPTATNTGELFF. The CDR3 DNA is TGTGCCAGCAGCCCGACGGCCACGAACACCGGGGAGCTGTTTTTT.